This T cell receptor beta chain is from a study of cytotoxic CD8 clonotypes in ibrutinib-treated CLL. The protocol was immunoSEQ multiplex PCR, while the TCRdb copy is restricted to in-frame clones and leaves out a portion. This table has 150,000 or so clones, roughly 86% appearing once. This specimen consisted of PBMCs, obtained after 12 months of ibrutinib treatment. The receptor was derived from a human donor with chronic lymphocytic leukemia.

CDR3 in amino acids: CASSLNGGEKLFF. CDR3 bases: TGTGCCAGCAGCCTCAATGGGGGTGAAAAACTGTTTTTT. The chain has TRBV7-3 and TRBJ1-4, with TRBD1 as a possible D gene (5 bases). CDR3 length equals 13 residues. Trimming removed 5 bases from V and 7 bases from J, with 11 bases in between. Germline CDR1 reads SGHTA; CDR2 reads FQGTGA. The entire variable domain, with the rest obtained from reference TRBV7-3 and TRBJ1-4, is as follows: GAGVSQTPSNKVTEKGKYVELRCDPISGHTALYWYRQSLGQGPEFLIYFQGTGAADDSGLPNDRFFAVRPEGSVSTLKIQRTERGDSAVYLCASSLNGGEKLFFGSGTQLSVL.